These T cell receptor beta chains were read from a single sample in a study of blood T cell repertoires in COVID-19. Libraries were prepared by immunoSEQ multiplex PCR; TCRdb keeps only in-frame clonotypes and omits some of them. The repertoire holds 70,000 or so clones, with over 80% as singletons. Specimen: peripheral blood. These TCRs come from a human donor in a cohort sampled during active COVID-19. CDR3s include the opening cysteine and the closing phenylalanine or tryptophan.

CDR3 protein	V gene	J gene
CASSGLGGLGEKLFF	TRBV5-1	TRBJ1-4
CAGGTDNSYEQYF	TRBV6-5	TRBJ2-7
CASSLRPPGNTGELFF	TRBV4-1	TRBJ2-2
CASSHLPGLRNTEAFF	TRBV3-1/TRBV3-2	TRBJ1-1
CASSPWDSTNYGYTF	TRBV7-2	TRBJ1-2
CASSGWTGGETQYF	TRBV10-1	TRBJ2-5
CASSSQSATGGTDTQYF	TRBV7-6	TRBJ2-3
CASRDRGEKLFF	TRBV2	TRBJ1-4
CASSEKVGSGYTF	TRBV25-1	TRBJ1-2
CASSRSGQNNSPLHF	TRBV3-1/TRBV3-2	TRBJ1-6
CASSVEPSTDTQYF	TRBV5-8	TRBJ2-3
CASSHPTGANSPLHF	TRBV7-2	TRBJ1-6
CAWTLPGQSYEQYF	TRBV30	TRBJ2-7
CASSTQGFNGYTF	TRBV27	TRBJ1-2
CASSSVAGARQPQHF	TRBV6-2/TRBV6-3	TRBJ1-5
CASSLAAGSPLHF	TRBV27	TRBJ1-6
CASSTGNTIYF	TRBV12-3/TRBV12-4	TRBJ1-3
CASSRDRGRYEQYF	TRBV4-3	TRBJ2-7
CASSPQRGAFF	TRBV18	TRBJ1-1
CATSRDQGEVRVAFF	TRBV15	TRBJ1-1
CSVAGGRWVTNTEAFF	TRBV29-1	TRBJ1-1
CASSEAPGQPGNEQFF	TRBV6-1	TRBJ2-1
CASSLANTDTQYF	TRBV7-7	TRBJ2-3
CASSLGVEAFF	TRBV5-1	TRBJ1-1
CASSEWGTGRAGELFF	TRBV25-1	TRBJ2-2
CANSGGYPYEQYF	TRBV2	TRBJ2-7
CASDRGEGANTEAFF	TRBV4-2	TRBJ1-1
CSAVRGGGGYEQYF	TRBV29-1	TRBJ2-7
CASSPGQIGYGYTF	TRBV18	TRBJ1-2
CASSRGMNTEAFF	TRBV6-5	TRBJ1-1
CASRRQGGTEAFF	TRBV25-1	TRBJ1-1
CATSSPGTGWFVDEQYF	TRBV15	TRBJ2-7
CASSTGAEAFF	TRBV5-4	TRBJ1-1
CASSLTPTATEAFF	TRBV7-3	TRBJ1-1
CASSQRGYATGVTNEKLFF	TRBV4-2	TRBJ1-4
CAWRRQGGIGSGEKLFF	TRBV30	TRBJ1-4
CASSPGTGEYYEQYF	TRBV7-6	TRBJ2-7
CASSDNFNQPQHF	TRBV6-5	TRBJ1-5
CASSVEGGNQPQHF	TRBV9	TRBJ1-5
CASSYSNRGNEQFF	TRBV6-5	TRBJ2-1
CASSWTVYSNQPQHF	TRBV19	TRBJ1-5
CASKWDREGRNEQFF	TRBV21-1	TRBJ2-1
CASSLGHPRPQHF	TRBV27	TRBJ1-5
CASSYSVPGDGYEQYF	TRBV6-5	TRBJ2-7
CASSPGMNTEAFF	TRBV5-1	TRBJ1-1
CASSLGQDYEQYF	TRBV5-1	TRBJ2-7
CASSNPWTESSYEQYF	TRBV2	TRBJ2-7
CASSLTGGLDYGYTF	TRBV5-5	TRBJ1-2
CASSSSTSGGRYEQYF	TRBV11-2	TRBJ2-7